The T cell receptor (beta chain) under discussion was sequenced for a study of blood T cell repertoires in COVID-19. The wider study: Acute and convalescent COVID-19 specimens originated in the United States, Italy and Spain. In each case, the material was cDNA or gDNA derived from T cells, B-cell-depleted T cells, or PBMCs.

Grouping used clinical history reported by participants in a survey and questionnaire. As processed by the authors: The authors estimated nucleated cell counts from reference gene primer amplification. Sequencing was performed with immunoSEQ multiplex PCR; in TCRdb, only in-frame clones are kept and a portion is missing. The V and J calls and clone size come from that table; D and trimming were worked out from the DNA. The table has 300,000 to 500,000 clones, roughly 90% seen once. The CDR3 consists of 16 residues. Germline lookup yields CDR1 SGHTA and CDR2 FQGNSA. The V gene end was trimmed by 0 bases and the J gene end by 4 bases; junction bases not matched to a gene: 8.

The TCR sequence derives from a woman under 40 with acute COVID-19. The rearrangement links TRBV7-2 to TRBJ2-7, with TRBD2 matching over 8 bases. Sequences were obtained from PBMCs or T cells enriched from blood (not recorded which). CDR3 amino acids: CASSLAGAGGGYEQYF. Written as DNA, the CDR3 is TGTGCCAGCAGCTTAGCGGGGGCGGGGGGAGGGTACGAGCAGTACTTC.